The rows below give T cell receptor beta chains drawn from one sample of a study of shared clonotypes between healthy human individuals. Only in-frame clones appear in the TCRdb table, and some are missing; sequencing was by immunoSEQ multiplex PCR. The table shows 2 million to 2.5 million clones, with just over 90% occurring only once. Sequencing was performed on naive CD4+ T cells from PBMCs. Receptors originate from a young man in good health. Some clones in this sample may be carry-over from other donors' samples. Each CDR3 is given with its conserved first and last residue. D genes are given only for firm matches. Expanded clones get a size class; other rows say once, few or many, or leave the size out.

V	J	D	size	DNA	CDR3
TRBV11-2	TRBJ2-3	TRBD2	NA	TGTGCCAGCAGCTTAATCCGACTCGCGACTAGCGGAGAGGGGGATACGCAGTATTTT	CASSLIRLATSGEGDTQYF
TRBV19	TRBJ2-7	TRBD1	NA	TGTGCCAGTAGTATTGGCGGGACAGGGAGCTCCTACGAGCAGTACTTC	CASSIGGTGSSYEQYF
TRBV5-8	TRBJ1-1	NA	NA	TGTGCCAGCAGCGCGGGGGCTTTCTTT	CASSAGAFF
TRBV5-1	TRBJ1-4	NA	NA	TGCGCCAGCAGGGCATGGGCGGCTGAAAAACTGTTTTTT	CASRAWAAEKLFF
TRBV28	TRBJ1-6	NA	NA	TGTGCCAGCGCGGACACCCCGGGTTCACCCCTCCACTTT	CASADTPGSPLHF
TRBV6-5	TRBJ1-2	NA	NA	TGTGCCAGCAGGGAGACAGGATCGGGGTATGGCTACACCTTC	CASRETGSGYGYTF
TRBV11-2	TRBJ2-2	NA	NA	TGTGCCAGCAGCTTAGCGGGATGGGGGGCCGGGGAGCTGTTTTTT	CASSLAGWGAGELFF
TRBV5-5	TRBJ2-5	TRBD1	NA	TGTGCCAGCAGCGTGAACAGGGGAGTGGAGACCCAGTACTTC	CASSVNRGVETQYF
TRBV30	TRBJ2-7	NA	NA	TGTGCCTGGTCCCTGGGGTACGGCGAGCAGTACTTC	CAWSLGYGEQYF
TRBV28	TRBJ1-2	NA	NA	TGTGCCAGCAGTTTACGAGGGAGCCAAACTAGCTATGGCTACACCTTC	CASSLRGSQTSYGYTF
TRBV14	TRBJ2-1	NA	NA	TGTGCCAGCAGCCTACTAGAGATCTCCTACAATGAGCAGTTCTTC	CASSLLEISYNEQFF
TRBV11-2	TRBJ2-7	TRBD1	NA	TGTGCCAGCAGCTCCGCCCTGGGACAGGACGAGCAGTACTTC	CASSSALGQDEQYF
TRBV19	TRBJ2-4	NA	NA	TGTGCCAGTAGTATACGCGGGGCGTTAGCCAAAAACATTCAGTACTTC	CASSIRGALAKNIQYF
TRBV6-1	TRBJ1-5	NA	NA	TGTGCCAGCAGTGAAGGGACCTTGGAAAAACCCCAGCATTTT	CASSEGTLEKPQHF
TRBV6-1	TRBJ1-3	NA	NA	TGTGCCAGCAGTGGCGGGATGGGGGGACGGATCTCTGGAAACACCATATATTTT	CASSGGMGGRISGNTIYF
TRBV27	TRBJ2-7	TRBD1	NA	TGTGCCAGCAGGCCCCTGGGGACAGGGCGAAACGAGCAGTACTTC	CASRPLGTGRNEQYF
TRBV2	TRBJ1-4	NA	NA	TGTGCCAGCAGTGGGTTTCGCGAAAAACTGTTTTTT	CASSGFREKLFF
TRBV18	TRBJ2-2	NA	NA	TGTGCCAGCTCACCACCCAACACCGGGGAGCTGTTTTTT	CASSPPNTGELFF
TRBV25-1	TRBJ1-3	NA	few	TGTGCCAGCAGTGAAGCTGGCGGAAACACCATATATTTT	CASSEAGGNTIYF
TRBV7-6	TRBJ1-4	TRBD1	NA	TGTGCCAGCAGCTTACTGCCCGGGACAGGGAGTGAAAAACTGTTTTTT	CASSLLPGTGSEKLFF
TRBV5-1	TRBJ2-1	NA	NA	TGCGCCAGCAGTCCTGGGAATGAGCAGTTCTTC	CASSPGNEQFF
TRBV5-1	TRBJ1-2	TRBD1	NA	TGCGCCAGCAGCCAGACAGGGACCCATGGCTACACCTTC	CASSQTGTHGYTF
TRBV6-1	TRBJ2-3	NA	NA	TGTGCCAGCAGTGAAGTGGCCGTAACAGATACGCAGTATTTT	CASSEVAVTDTQYF
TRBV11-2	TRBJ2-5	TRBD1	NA	TGTGCCAGCAGCCCCCAGGGGGCGGGGGAGACCCAGTACTTC	CASSPQGAGETQYF
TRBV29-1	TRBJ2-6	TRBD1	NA	TGCAGCGTTAGGACAGGGCCTTCTGGGGCCAACGTCCTGACTTTC	CSVRTGPSGANVLTF
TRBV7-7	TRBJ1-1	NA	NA	TGTGCCAGCAGCTTAGGTTATGGCGAGAAAGCTTTCTTT	CASSLGYGEKAFF
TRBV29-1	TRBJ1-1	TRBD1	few	TGCAGCGTGGGGCGAGGGACAGCACCTGAAGCTTTCTTT	CSVGRGTAPEAFF
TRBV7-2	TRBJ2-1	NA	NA	TGTGCCAGCAGCCGCGTAGGGGGGGTCAATGAGCAGTTCTTC	CASSRVGGVNEQFF
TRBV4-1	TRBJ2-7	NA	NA	TGCGCCAGCAGCCAGCTTTCCCGCCGGAACGAGCAGTACTTC	CASSQLSRRNEQYF
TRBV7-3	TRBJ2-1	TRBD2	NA	TGTGCCAGCAGCCGTCAGAGTAGCGGGAATGAGCAGTTCTTC	CASSRQSSGNEQFF
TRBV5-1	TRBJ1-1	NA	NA	TGCGCCAGCAGCCCATCCCTCCCGGGGGGCTCGGCTTTCTTT	CASSPSLPGGSAFF
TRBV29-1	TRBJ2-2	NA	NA	TGCAGCGTTGAGGGCCGGCTAAACACCGGGGAGCTGTTTTTT	CSVEGRLNTGELFF
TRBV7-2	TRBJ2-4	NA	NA	TGTGCCAGCAGCTTTACGCCGAGTGAGGGGTACTTC	CASSFTPSEGYF
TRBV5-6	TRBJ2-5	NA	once	TGTGCCAGCAGCTTATCGAACAGGCTGGGTCAAGAGACCCAGTACTTC	CASSLSNRLGQETQYF
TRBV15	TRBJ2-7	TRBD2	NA	TGTGCCACCAGCCTTCCGCAGCGGGGCTTCTACGAGCAGTACTTC	CATSLPQRGFYEQYF
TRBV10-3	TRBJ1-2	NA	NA	TGTGCCATCAGTGAGTCCCCCGGCTTTAACTATGGCTACACCTTC	CAISESPGFNYGYTF
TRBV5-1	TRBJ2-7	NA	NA	TGCGCCAGCAGCTTCGGCAGGTTAGGCTACGAGCAGTACTTC	CASSFGRLGYEQYF